A selection of T cell receptor beta chains follows, all from one sample in a study of blood T cell repertoires in COVID-19. Profiling relied on immunoSEQ multiplex PCR, and the TCRdb table lists in-frame clones only, not all of them. The repertoire has fewer than 150,000 clones, around nine tenths of them found once; the top ten carry 10%. Material for sequencing was peripheral blood. The receptors come from a man aged 50 to 60 with active or convalescent COVID-19. CDR3s include the opening cysteine and the closing phenylalanine or tryptophan. D genes are given only for firm matches. Expanded clones get a size class; other rows say once, few or many, or leave the size out.

>TRBJ2-7|-|-|TRBV4-2
TGTGCCAGCAGCCAAGTAGCCAGCGGCAATTTCTACGAGCAGTACTTC
CASSQVASGNFYEQYF
>TRBJ1-4|TRBD1|-|TRBV9
TGTGCCAGCAGCGTAGGAGGGACAGGGGCTGAAAAACTGTTTTTT
CASSVGGTGAEKLFF
>TRBJ1-2|-|once|TRBV28
TGTGCCAGCAGTTTCACCCAGGGGCGGGTTGACTATGGCTACACCTTC
CASSFTQGRVDYGYTF
>TRBJ1-5|-|-|TRBV2
TGTGCCAGCAGTAAAGAACAGAGTTTCAATCAGCCCCAGCATTTT
CASSKEQSFNQPQHF
>TRBJ2-5|-|-|TRBV28
TGTGCCAGCAGTTACCCAGGGTACCAAGAGACCCAGTACTTC
CASSYPGYQETQYF
>TRBJ2-3|TRBD2|-|TRBV4-3
TGCGCCAGCAGCCAAGAGCTACTAGCGGGGACAGATACGCAGTATTTT
CASSQELLAGTDTQYF
>TRBJ2-2|-|-|TRBV2
TGTGCCAGCAGTCAGGGGATCGGGGAGCTGTTTTTT
CASSQGIGELFF
>TRBJ2-1|-|-|TRBV7-3
TGTGCCAGCAGCTTAGGGGGCAGCTACAATGAGCAGTTCTTC
CASSLGGSYNEQFF
>TRBJ2-1|-|-|TRBV11-2
TGTGCCAGCAGCTTAGATTGGTCAGGGAACAATGAGCAGTTCTTC
CASSLDWSGNNEQFF
>TRBJ1-4|-|-|TRBV19
TGTGCCAGCCGACCTAGCGGTTGGGGGTTTGAAAAACTGTTTTTT
CASRPSGWGFEKLFF
>TRBJ2-3|-|-|TRBV2
TGTGCCAGCAGGGGACTGGAAAGCACAGATACGCAGTATTTT
CASRGLESTDTQYF
>TRBJ1-5|-|-|TRBV5-6
TGTGCCAGCAGTAAAGGACAGAATAGCAATCAGCCCCAGCATTTT
CASSKGQNSNQPQHF
>TRBJ2-3|-|-|TRBV18
TGTGCCAGCTCCCCGTCTCCAGGGGCTGGAGATACGCAGTATTTT
CASSPSPGAGDTQYF
>TRBJ1-5|TRBD1|-|TRBV28
TGTGCCAGCAGTACCCCTGGGACAGGGTATCAGCCCCAGCATTTT
CASSTPGTGYQPQHF
>TRBJ1-5|-|-|TRBV27
TGTGCCAGCCAATCTGGGGGGTACGGCAATCAGCCCCAGCATTTT
CASQSGGYGNQPQHF
>TRBJ2-1|TRBD2|-|TRBV5-1
TGCGCCAGCAGCGTTATACGAGCGGGAGGGAAGAATGAGCAGTTCTTC
CASSVIRAGGKNEQFF
>TRBJ2-3|TRBD2|-|TRBV5-1
TGCGCCAGCAAACGGACTAGCGGGAGGATCACAGATACGCAGTATTTT
CASKRTSGRITDTQYF